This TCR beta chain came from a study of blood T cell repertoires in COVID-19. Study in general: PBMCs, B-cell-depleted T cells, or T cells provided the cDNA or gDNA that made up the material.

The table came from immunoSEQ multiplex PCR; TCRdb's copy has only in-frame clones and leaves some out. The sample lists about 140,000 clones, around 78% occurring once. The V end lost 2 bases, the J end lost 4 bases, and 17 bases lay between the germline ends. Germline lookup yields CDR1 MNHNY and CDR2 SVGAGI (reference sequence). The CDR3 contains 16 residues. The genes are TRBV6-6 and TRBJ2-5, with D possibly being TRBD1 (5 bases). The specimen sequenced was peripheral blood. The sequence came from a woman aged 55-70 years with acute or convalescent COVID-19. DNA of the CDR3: TGTGCCAGCAGTTACGAATTAGGGGCGAGTTTAGAGACCCAGTACTTC. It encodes CASSYELGASLETQYF.